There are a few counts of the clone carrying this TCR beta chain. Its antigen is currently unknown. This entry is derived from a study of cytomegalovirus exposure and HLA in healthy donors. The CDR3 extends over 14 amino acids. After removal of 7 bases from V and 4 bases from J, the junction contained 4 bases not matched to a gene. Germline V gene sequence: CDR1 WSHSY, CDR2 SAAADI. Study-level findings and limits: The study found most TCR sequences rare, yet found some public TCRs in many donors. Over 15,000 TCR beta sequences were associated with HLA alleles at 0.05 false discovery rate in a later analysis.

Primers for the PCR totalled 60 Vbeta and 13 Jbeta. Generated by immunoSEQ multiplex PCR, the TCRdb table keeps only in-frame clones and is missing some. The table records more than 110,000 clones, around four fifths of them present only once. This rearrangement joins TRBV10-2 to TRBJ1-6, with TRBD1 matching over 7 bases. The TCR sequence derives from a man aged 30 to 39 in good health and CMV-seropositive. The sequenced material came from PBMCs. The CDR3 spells CASIRDRYNSPLHF. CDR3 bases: TGCGCCAGCATTCGGGACAGATATAATTCACCCCTCCACTTT.